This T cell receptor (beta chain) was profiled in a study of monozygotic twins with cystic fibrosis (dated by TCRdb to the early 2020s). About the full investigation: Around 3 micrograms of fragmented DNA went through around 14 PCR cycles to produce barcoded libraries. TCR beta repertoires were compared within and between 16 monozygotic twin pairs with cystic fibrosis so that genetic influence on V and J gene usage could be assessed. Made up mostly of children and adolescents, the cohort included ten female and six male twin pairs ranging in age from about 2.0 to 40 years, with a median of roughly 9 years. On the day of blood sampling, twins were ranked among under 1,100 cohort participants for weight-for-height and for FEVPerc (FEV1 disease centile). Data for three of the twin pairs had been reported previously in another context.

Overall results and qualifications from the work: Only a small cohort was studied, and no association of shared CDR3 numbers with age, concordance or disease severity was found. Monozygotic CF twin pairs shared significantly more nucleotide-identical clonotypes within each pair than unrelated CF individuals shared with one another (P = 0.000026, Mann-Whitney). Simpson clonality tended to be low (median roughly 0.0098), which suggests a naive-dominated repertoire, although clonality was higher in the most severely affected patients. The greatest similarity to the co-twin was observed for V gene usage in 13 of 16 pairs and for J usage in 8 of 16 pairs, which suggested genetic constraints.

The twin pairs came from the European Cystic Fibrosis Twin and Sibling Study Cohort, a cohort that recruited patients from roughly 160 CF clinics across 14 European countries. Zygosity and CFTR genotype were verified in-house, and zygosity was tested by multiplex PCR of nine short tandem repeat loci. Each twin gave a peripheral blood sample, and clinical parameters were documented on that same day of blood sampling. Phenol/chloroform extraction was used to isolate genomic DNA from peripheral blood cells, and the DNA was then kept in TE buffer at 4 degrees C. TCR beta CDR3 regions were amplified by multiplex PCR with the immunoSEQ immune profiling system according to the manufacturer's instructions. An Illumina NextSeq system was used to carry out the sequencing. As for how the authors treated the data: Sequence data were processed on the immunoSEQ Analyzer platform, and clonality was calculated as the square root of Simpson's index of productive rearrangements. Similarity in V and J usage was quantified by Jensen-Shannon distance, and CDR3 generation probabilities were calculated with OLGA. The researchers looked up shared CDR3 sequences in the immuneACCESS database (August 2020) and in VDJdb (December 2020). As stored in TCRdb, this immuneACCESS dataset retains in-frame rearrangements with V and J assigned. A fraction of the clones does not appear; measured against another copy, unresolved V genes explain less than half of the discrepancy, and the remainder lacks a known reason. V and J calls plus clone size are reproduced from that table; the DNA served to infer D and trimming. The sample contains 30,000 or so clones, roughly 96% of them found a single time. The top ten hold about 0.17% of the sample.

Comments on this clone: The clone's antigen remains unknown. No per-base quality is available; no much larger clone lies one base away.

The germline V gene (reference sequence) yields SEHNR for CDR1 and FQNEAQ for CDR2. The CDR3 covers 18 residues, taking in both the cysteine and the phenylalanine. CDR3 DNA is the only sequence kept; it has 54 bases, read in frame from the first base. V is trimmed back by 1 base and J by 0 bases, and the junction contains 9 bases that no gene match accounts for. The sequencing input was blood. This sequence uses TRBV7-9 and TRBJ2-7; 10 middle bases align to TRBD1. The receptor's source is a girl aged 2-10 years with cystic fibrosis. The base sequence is TGTGCCAGCAGCTTAGAAAGGGGGGACAGGGGTTCCTCCTACGAGCAGTACTTC. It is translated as CASSLERGDRGSSYEQYF.